The 8 T cell receptor beta chains listed next were all sequenced from one sample in a study of T cell responses to AZD1222 COVID-19 vaccine. Using immunoSEQ multiplex PCR, the repertoire was profiled, and TCRdb retains in-frame clones only, with some absent. The table shows approximately 190,000 clones, with about 94% occurring only once. Material: peripheral blood, obtained 28 days after the second AZD1222 dose. These receptors were obtained from an adult who received the AZD1222 COVID-19 vaccine.

The chain has TRBV25-1 and TRBJ1-4; D is unclear. The CDR3 is made up of 16 amino acids. In germline, CDR1 is MGHDK, CDR2 SYGVNS. The germline V and J ends were trimmed by 2 bases and 0 bases, with 10 bases remaining between them. CDR3 DNA: TGTGCCAGCAGTGAACCCCAGACGTCAACTAATGAAAAACTGTTTTTT. This gives the protein CASSEPQTSTNEKLFF.

This clone was observed a single time. The chain has TRBV7-3 and TRBJ2-3, with 7 bases lining up with TRBD1. Looked up from germline, CDR1 is SGHTA and CDR2 is FQGTGA. Trimming cost V 3 bases and J 2 bases; bases outside gene matches: 5. The CDR3 spans 15 residues. CDR3 bases: TGTGCCAGCAGCTTTGCAGGGGGATACACAGATACGCAGTATTTT. Its protein is CASSFAGGYTDTQYF.

The chain couples TRBV24-1 to TRBJ1-6; TRBD1 matches at 10 bases. CDR1 is KGHDR, CDR2 SFDVKD, per germline. The CDR3 has 19 amino acids. With 6 bases clipped from V and 0 bases from J, the junction kept 10 bases outside the gene matches. The CDR3 DNA follows: TGTGCCACCAGTTCTAGCGCGGGGGACAGGGGCTCCTATAATTCACCCCTCCACTTT. Amino acid sequence: CATSSSAGDRGSYNSPLHF.

A word on this clone: Other DNA sequences in this sample translate to the same CDR3. CDR3 sequence (DNA): TGTGCCAGCAGCCAAGACCTCGGCAACACCATATATTTT. Encoded protein: CASSQDLGNTIYF. J is TRBJ1-3 and V is TRBV3-1 (or the pseudogene TRBV3-2); no clear D gene. Per the germline V gene, CDR1 is LGHDT and CDR2 is YNNKEL (reference sequence). The ends were cut back, 0 bases at V and 7 bases at J, with 7 bases in the middle. This CDR3 is built from 13 residues.

The gene calls are TRBV19 and TRBJ1-1; D uncertain. The germline gives CDR1 LNHDA, CDR2 SQIVND (reference sequence). V lost 1 base to trimming and J lost 1 base, with 7 bases between them. The CDR3 runs 14 residues. CDR3 protein: CASSIGSANTEAFF. The DNA of the CDR3 is TGTGCCAGTAGTATAGGGTCTGCGAACACTGAAGCTTTCTTT.

The V call is TRBV4-3, the J call TRBJ1-1; no firm D call. The CDR3 consists of 16 residues. CDR1 and CDR2 from the germline V gene are LGHNA and YSLEER. V was trimmed by 0 bases and J by 5 bases, leaving 16 bases between them. In DNA form, the CDR3 reads TGCGCCAGCAGCCAAGATCTGGGCAGGACGAGGACTGAAGCTTTCTTT. Translated, it gives CASSQDLGRTRTEAFF.

V is TRBV3-1 (or the pseudogene TRBV3-2) and J is TRBJ2-5; 14 bases fit TRBD2. The germline CDR1 and CDR2 sequences are LGHDT and YNNKEL (reference sequence). This CDR3 has 18 residues. The J segment lost 7 bases and the V segment lost 0 bases, leaving 10 bases of the junction unmatched. The CDR3 coding sequence is TGTGCCAGCAGCCAAGAGCTTACTCAGACTAGCGGGGGGGGGACCCAGTACTTC. It encodes CASSQELTQTSGGGTQYF.

The V gene is TRBV7-3, the J gene TRBJ2-7; the D gene is possibly TRBD2 (6 bases). The CDR3 consists of 14 residues. Trimming removed 6 bases at V and 0 bases at J, with 12 bases between. Per the germline V gene, CDR1 is SGHTA and CDR2 is FQGTGA. Here the CDR3 reads CASRSTSNSYEQYF. In DNA form, the CDR3 reads TGTGCCAGCAGGTCTACTAGCAACTCCTACGAGCAGTACTTC.